This T cell receptor beta chain is from a study of spatial heterogeneity in lung cancer. As for time point: sample taken at primary tumor resection. TCRdb redid the calling of the 5' RACE reads with MiXCR, one entry per CDR3 protein. The data show approximately 1,200 distinct CDR3 sequences, 25% to 30% seen once. CDR3 length: 15 amino acids. V gave up 7 bases and J gave up 2 bases, with 18 bases separating them. CDR1 WNHNN and CDR2 SYGVQD come from the germline V gene (reference sequence). The input for sequencing was normal lung tissue next to the tumor, taken at surgery. The TCR sequence derives from a female donor with early-stage non-small cell lung cancer. The chain has TRBV10-1 and TRBJ2-7; D may match TRBD1 or TRBD2 (5 bases each). The DNA of the CDR3 is TGCGCCAGCATTTTTCGGGACCGCGGCCCCTACGAGCAGTACTTC. Translating it yields CASIFRDRGPYEQYF.